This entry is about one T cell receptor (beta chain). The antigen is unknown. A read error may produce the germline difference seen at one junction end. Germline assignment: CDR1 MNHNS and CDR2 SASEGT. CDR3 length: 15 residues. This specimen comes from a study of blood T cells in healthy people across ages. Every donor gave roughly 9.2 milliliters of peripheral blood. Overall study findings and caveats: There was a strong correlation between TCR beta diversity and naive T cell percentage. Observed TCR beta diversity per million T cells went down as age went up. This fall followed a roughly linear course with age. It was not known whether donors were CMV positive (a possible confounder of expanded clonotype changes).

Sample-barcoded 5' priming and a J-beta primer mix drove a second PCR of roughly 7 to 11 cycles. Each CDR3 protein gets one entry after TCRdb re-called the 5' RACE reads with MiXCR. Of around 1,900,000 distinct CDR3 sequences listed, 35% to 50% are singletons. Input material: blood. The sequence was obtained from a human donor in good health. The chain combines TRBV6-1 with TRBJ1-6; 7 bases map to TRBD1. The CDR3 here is CTSSALIGTALSLHF. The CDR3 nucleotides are TGTACCAGCAGTGCACTTATCGGGACAGCCCTCTCCCTCCACTTT.